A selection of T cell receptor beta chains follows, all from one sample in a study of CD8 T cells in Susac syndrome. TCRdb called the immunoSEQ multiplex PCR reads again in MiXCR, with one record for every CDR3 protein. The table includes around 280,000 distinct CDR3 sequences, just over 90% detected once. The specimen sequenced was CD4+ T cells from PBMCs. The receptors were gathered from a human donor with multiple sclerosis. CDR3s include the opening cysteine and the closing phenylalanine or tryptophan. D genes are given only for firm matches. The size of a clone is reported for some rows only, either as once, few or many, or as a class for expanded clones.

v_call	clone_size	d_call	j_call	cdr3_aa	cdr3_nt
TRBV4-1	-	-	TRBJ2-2	CASGRPNTGELFF	TGCGCCAGCGGGAGGCCGAACACCGGGGAGCTGTTTTTT
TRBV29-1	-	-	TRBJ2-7	CSVEPLGRSSEQYF	TGCAGCGTTGAACCCCTGGGGAGGAGTAGCGAGCAGTACTTC
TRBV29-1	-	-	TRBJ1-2	CSGRTRDYGYTF	TGCAGCGGGCGGACAAGGGACTATGGCTACACCTTC
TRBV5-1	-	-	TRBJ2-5	CASSLALVETQYF	TGCGCCAGCAGCTTGGCTCTTGTGGAGACCCAGTACTTC
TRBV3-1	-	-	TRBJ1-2	CASSQAGGEGYTF	TGTGCCAGCAGCCAAGCAGGAGGGGAGGGCTACACCTTC
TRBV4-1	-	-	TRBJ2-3	CASSQDAPSGSVGDTQYF	TGCGCCAGCAGCCAAGATGCCCCATCGGGTTCAGTGGGAGATACGCAGTATTTT
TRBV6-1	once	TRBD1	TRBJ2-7	CASVPGQGHLEQYF	TGTGCCAGCGTACCGGGACAGGGCCATCTCGAGCAGTACTTC
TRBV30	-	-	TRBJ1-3	CAWSVRDPGNTIYF	TGTGCCTGGAGTGTGAGGGACCCTGGAAACACCATATATTTT
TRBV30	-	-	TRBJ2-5	CAWSVVAKETQYF	TGTGCCTGGAGTGTGGTAGCTAAGGAGACCCAGTACTTC
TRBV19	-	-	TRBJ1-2	CASRPDALNYGYTF	TGTGCCAGTAGGCCGGATGCCCTTAACTATGGCTACACCTTC
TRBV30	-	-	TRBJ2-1	CAWSGEIYNEQFF	TGTGCCTGGAGTGGGGAGATATACAATGAGCAGTTCTTC
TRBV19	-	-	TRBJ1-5	CASWTPGQPQHF	TGTGCCAGCTGGACCCCAGGGCAGCCCCAGCATTTT
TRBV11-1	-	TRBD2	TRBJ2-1	CASSQLAGGEQFF	TGTGCCAGCAGCCAACTAGCGGGGGGTGAGCAGTTCTTC
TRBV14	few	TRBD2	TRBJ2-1	CASSRTSGRPEQFF	TGTGCCAGCAGCCGGACTAGCGGGAGGCCTGAGCAGTTCTTC
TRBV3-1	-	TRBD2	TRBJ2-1	CASSGLAENNEQFF	TGTGCCAGCAGCGGACTAGCGGAAAACAATGAGCAGTTCTTC
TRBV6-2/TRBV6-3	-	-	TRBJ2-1	CASRALLISYNEQFF	TGTGCCAGCAGAGCCTTGTTGATATCCTACAATGAGCAGTTCTTC
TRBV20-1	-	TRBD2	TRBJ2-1	CSASRAGGGNEQFF	TGCAGTGCTAGCCGAGCGGGAGGGGGGAATGAGCAGTTCTTC
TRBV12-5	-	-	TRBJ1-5	CASGAGTLNQPQHF	TGTGCTAGTGGTGCCGGCACCCTCAATCAGCCCCAGCATTTT
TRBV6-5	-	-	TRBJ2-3	CASSRGGEADTQYF	TGTGCCAGCAGCCGAGGGGGGGAGGCAGATACGCAGTATTTT
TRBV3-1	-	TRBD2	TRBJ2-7	CASSQSTSAAYEQYF	TGTGCCAGCAGCCAATCGACTAGCGCTGCCTACGAGCAGTACTTC
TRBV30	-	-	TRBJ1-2	CAWSGQLYGYTF	TGTGCCTGGAGCGGGCAGCTTTATGGCTACACCTTC
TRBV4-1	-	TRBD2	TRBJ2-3	CASSQDRGGDTDTQYF	TGCGCCAGCAGCCAAGATCGGGGGGGGGATACAGATACGCAGTATTTT
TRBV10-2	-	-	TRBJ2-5	CASSDMGVETQYF	TGCGCCAGCAGTGATATGGGAGTGGAGACCCAGTACTTC
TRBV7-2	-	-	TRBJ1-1	CASSRGGSNTEAFF	TGTGCCAGCAGCCGCGGCGGGAGCAACACTGAAGCTTTCTTT
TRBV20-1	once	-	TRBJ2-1	CSATGDRHNEQFF	TGCAGTGCCACGGGAGACCGGCACAATGAGCAGTTCTTC
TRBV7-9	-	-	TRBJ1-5	CASSLWGPYSNQPQHF	TGTGCCAGCAGCCTCTGGGGGCCCTATAGCAATCAGCCCCAGCATTTT
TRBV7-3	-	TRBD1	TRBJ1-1	CASSLVAGGITEAFF	TGTGCCAGCAGCTTAGTCGCAGGGGGAATCACTGAAGCTTTCTTT
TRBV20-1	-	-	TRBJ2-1	CSGGSRGSRGEQFF	TGCAGTGGGGGGTCTCGGGGGAGTCGCGGTGAGCAGTTCTTC
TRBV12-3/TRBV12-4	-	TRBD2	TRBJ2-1	CASSLIAGLNEQFF	TGTGCCAGCAGCCTGATAGCGGGACTCAATGAGCAGTTCTTC
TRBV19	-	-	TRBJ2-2	CASSTTGGELFF	TGTGCCAGTAGTACAACAGGGGGGGAGCTGTTTTTT
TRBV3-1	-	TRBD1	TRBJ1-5	CASSQFDRDQPQHF	TGTGCCAGCAGCCAATTCGACAGGGATCAGCCCCAGCATTTT
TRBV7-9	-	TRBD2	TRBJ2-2	CASSSASGNTPGELFF	TGTGCCAGCAGCTCCGCTAGCGGGAACACCCCCGGGGAGCTGTTTTTT
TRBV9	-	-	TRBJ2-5	CASSGDFQETQYF	TGTGCCAGCAGCGGGGACTTCCAAGAGACCCAGTACTTC
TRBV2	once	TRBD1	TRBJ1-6	CASSAGGNSPLHF	TGTGCCAGCAGTGCAGGGGGCAATTCACCCCTCCACTTT
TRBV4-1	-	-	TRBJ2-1	CASSQSRAAPYNEQFF	TGCGCCAGCAGCCAATCACGAGCGGCCCCGTACAATGAGCAGTTCTTC